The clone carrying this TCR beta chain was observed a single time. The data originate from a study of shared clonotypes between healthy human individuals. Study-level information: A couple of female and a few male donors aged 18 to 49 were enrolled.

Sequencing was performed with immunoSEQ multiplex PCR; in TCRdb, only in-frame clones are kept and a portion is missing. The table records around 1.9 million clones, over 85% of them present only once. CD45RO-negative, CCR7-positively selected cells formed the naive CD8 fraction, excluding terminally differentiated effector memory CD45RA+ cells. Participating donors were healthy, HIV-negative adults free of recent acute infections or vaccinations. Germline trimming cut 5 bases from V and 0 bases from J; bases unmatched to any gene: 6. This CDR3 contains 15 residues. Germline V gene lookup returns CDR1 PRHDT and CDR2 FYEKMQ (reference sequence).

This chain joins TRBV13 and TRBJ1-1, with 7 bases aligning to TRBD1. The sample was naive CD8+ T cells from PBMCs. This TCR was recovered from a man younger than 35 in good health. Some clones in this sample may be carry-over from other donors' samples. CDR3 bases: TGTGCCAGCAGCCTCCGGACAGGATTGAACACTGAAGCTTTCTTT. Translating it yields CASSLRTGLNTEAFF.